The source of this T cell receptor (beta chain) is a study of T cell responses to AZD1222 COVID-19 vaccine. General observations from the study: Seropositivity was recorded at baseline in only a handful of AZD1222 recipients. It was only after the peak T cell response that any repertoires were sampled. With two AZD1222 doses given, Spike-specific TCR breadth and depth both rose.

Clones were sequenced by immunoSEQ multiplex PCR, and TCRdb holds only the in-frame ones, with some missing. The sample lists 95,000 to 100,000 clones, about 86% occurring once. The germline V gene has CDR1 SGHTA and CDR2 FQGTGA. V shed 5 bases and J 4 bases; nucleotides not matched to a gene: 6. CDR3 length: 14 residues. With respect to this clone: What it recognizes is unknown.

This chain links TRBV7-3 with TRBJ1-1, with 8 nucleotides matching TRBD1. The receptor was isolated from an adult in good health. The sample consisted of peripheral blood, taken on day 0 of AZD1222 vaccination. This CDR3 is CASSQDRGSTEAFF. For the CDR3, the DNA is TGTGCCAGCAGCCAAGACAGGGGTAGCACTGAAGCTTTCTTT.